The 6 T cell receptor beta chains reported below all come from one sample, sequenced in a study of shared clonotypes between healthy human individuals. Terminally differentiated effector memory CD45RA+ cells were left out of the naive CD8 fraction, which was CD45RO-negative and positively selected for CCR7. Method: immunoSEQ multiplex PCR; TCRdb's copy keeps in-frame clones and lacks some. This table holds about 2 million clones, roughly 95% found once. The specimen was naive CD8+ T cells sorted from blood. These receptors originate from a man aged 18 to 35 in good health.

The chain employs TRBV19 and TRBJ1-6; D not certain. This CDR3 spans 16 amino acids. V gave up 0 bases and J gave up 8 bases, with 14 bases separating them. Germline lookup yields CDR1 LNHDA and CDR2 SQIVND (reference sequence). The CDR3 bases are TGTGCCAGTAGTATAGATGGGTCAGCAACCTATTCACCCCTCCACTTT. Translation gives CASSIDGSATYSPLHF.

The chain couples TRBV19 to TRBJ1-2, with D unclear. V was pared by 0 bases and J by 1 base, with 9 bases between. The CDR3 runs to 15 residues. CDR1 and CDR2 from the germline V gene are LNHDA and SQIVND (reference sequence). CDR3 sequence reads: CASSIDAEGNYGYTF. CDR3 sequence (DNA): TGTGCCAGTAGTATAGATGCGGAGGGTAACTATGGCTACACCTTC. The variable domain in full, with the rest retrieved from reference TRBV19 and TRBJ1-2, is DGGITQSPKYLFRKEGQNVTLSCEQNLNHDAMYWYRQDPGQGLRLIYYSQIVNDFQKGDIAEGYSVSREKKESFPLTVTSAQKNPTAFYLCASSIDAEGNYGYTFGSGTRLTVV.

With respect to this clone: This CDR3 is also generated by other DNA sequences in the sample. The chain employs TRBV5-1 and TRBJ2-7; tentative D call: TRBD1 (6 bases). Germline assignment: CDR1 SGHRS and CDR2 YFSETQ. V was clipped by 0 bases and J by 0 bases, with 10 bases between them. CDR3 length: 15 residues. CDR3 coding DNA: TGCGCCAGCAGCTTGGACCAGGGGCTCTCCTACGAGCAGTACTTC. Its translation is CASSLDQGLSYEQYF.

This clone was picked up one time. The chain combines TRBV20-1 with TRBJ1-3, with unresolved D. The V end lost 3 bases, the J end lost 6 bases, and 6 bases lay between the germline ends. CDR3 length equals 11 residues. Germline V gives CDR1 DFQATT, CDR2 SNEGSKA (reference sequence). Written as DNA, the CDR3 is TGCAGTGCTAGCTTTCAAAACACCATATATTTT. Translating it yields CSASFQNTIYF.

The gene calls are TRBV7-9 and TRBJ1-2; 11 bases are a match to TRBD1. Germline CDR1 is SEHNR and CDR2 is FQNEAQ (reference sequence). Trimming removed 8 bases from V and 8 bases from J; junction bases left unmatched: 7. The CDR3 length is 13 residues. This chain's CDR3 is CASSGQGAEGYTF. CDR3 bases: TGTGCCAGCTCCGGACAGGGGGCAGAGGGCTACACCTTC.

V and J are TRBV7-9 and TRBJ2-5; a possible D gene is TRBD2 (6 bases). CDR1 and CDR2 (germline): SEHNR, FQNEAQ (reference sequence). The CDR3 has 14 residues. V lost 2 bases and J lost 5, with 12 bases in between. The CDR3 here is CASSLPQRGETQYF. For the CDR3, the DNA is TGTGCCAGCAGCTTACCCCAACGGGGGGAGACCCAGTACTTC.